Listed below are T cell receptor beta chains from one sample, sequenced in a study of Graves' ophthalmopathy and Graves' hyperthyroidism. MiXCR was run by TCRdb on the multiplex PCR reads, yielding one entry per CDR3 protein. The data show almost 750,000 distinct CDR3 sequences, about 44% seen once. Sequenced sample: peripheral blood. All receptors come from an adult man with Graves' ophthalmopathy. The CDR3 runs from the conserved cysteine through the conserved F or W. A D gene is named only where the DNA matches it firmly. Clone size, where shown, is once, few, many, or a class for clones that have expanded.

J gene: TRBJ1-1
clone size: NA
D gene: TRBD1
V gene: TRBV7-8
CDR3 protein: CASSDQQGRTEAFF
CDR3 DNA: TGTGCCAGCAGCGACCAACAGGGGCGGACTGAAGCTTTCTTT

J gene: TRBJ1-5
clone size: NA
D gene: TRBD1
V gene: TRBV24-1
CDR3 protein: CASRPGQGRFLPQHF
CDR3 DNA: TGTGCCAGCAGGCCGGGACAGGGAAGATTTCTGCCCCAGCATTTT

J gene: TRBJ2-5
clone size: NA
D gene: TRBD2
V gene: TRBV6-6
CDR3 protein: CASSRRTSGGGDTQYF
CDR3 DNA: TGTGCCAGCAGTAGACGGACTAGCGGGGGGGGAGATACGCAGTACTTC

J gene: TRBJ2-7
clone size: many
D gene: NA
V gene: TRBV29-1
CDR3 protein: CSVEDQREQYF
CDR3 DNA: TGCAGCGTTGAAGATCAACGAGAGCAGTACTTC

J gene: TRBJ2-7
clone size: NA
D gene: NA
V gene: TRBV7-9
CDR3 protein: CASSWTLNEQYF
CDR3 DNA: TGTGCCAGCAGCTGGACGCTGAACGAGCAGTACTTC

J gene: TRBJ2-2
clone size: NA
D gene: TRBD2
V gene: TRBV25-1
CDR3 protein: CASSRSRTSVLISTGELFF
CDR3 DNA: TGTGCCAGCAGCCGATCCAGGACTAGCGTACTGATAAGCACCGGGGAGCTGTTTTTT

J gene: TRBJ1-1
clone size: NA
D gene: TRBD1
V gene: TRBV7-2
CDR3 protein: CASSLGKTGGFEAFF
CDR3 DNA: TGTGCCAGCAGCTTAGGGAAGACAGGGGGGTTTGAAGCTTTCTTT

J gene: TRBJ2-7
clone size: NA
D gene: TRBD2
V gene: TRBV7-8
CDR3 protein: CASSPIRGLAGKSYEQYF
CDR3 DNA: TGTGCCAGCAGCCCGATCCGTGGACTAGCGGGGAAATCCTACGAGCAGTACTTC

J gene: TRBJ2-2
clone size: few
D gene: NA
V gene: TRBV25-1
CDR3 protein: CASGGTWGTGELFF
CDR3 DNA: TGTGCCAGCGGGGGAACGTGGGGGACCGGGGAGCTGTTTTTT

J gene: TRBJ2-7
clone size: NA
D gene: NA
V gene: TRBV2
CDR3 protein: CASSLDWGAYEQYF
CDR3 DNA: TGTGCCAGCAGTTTGGATTGGGGGGCCTACGAGCAGTACTTC

J gene: TRBJ1-1
clone size: many
D gene: TRBD1
V gene: TRBV7-9
CDR3 protein: CASRPNRGRWTEAFF
CDR3 DNA: TGTGCCAGCAGGCCCAACAGGGGGCGATGGACTGAAGCTTTCTTT

J gene: TRBJ1-4
clone size: NA
D gene: TRBD1
V gene: TRBV19
CDR3 protein: CAWRRTGDGTNEKLFF
CDR3 DNA: TGTGCCTGGAGACGAACAGGGGATGGAACTAATGAAAAACTGTTTTTT

J gene: TRBJ2-3
clone size: NA
D gene: NA
V gene: TRBV7-2
CDR3 protein: CASSLVVSGTDTQYF
CDR3 DNA: TGTGCCAGCAGCTTAGTCGTCAGCGGCACAGATACGCAGTATTTT

J gene: TRBJ1-2
clone size: many
D gene: NA
V gene: TRBV7-8
CDR3 protein: CASSLGLGGYGYTF
CDR3 DNA: TGTGCCAGCAGCTTAGGTTTGGGGGGTTATGGCTACACCTTC

J gene: TRBJ1-2
clone size: NA
D gene: NA
V gene: TRBV19
CDR3 protein: CAWSVKGVNYGYTF
CDR3 DNA: TGTGCCTGGAGTGTAAAGGGGGTGAACTATGGCTACACCTTC

J gene: TRBJ1-6
clone size: NA
D gene: TRBD1
V gene: TRBV12-3/TRBV12-4
CDR3 protein: CASRPRGRNSPLHF
CDR3 DNA: TGTGCCAGCAGACCCAGGGGGCGGAATTCACCCCTCCACTTT

J gene: TRBJ2-2
clone size: NA
D gene: NA
V gene: TRBV4-3
CDR3 protein: CASSQELVRELFF
CDR3 DNA: TGCGCCAGCAGCCAAGAACTGGTACGGGAGCTGTTTTTT

J gene: TRBJ1-5
clone size: few
D gene: TRBD1
V gene: TRBV7-9
CDR3 protein: CASSLGQGIGQPQHF
CDR3 DNA: TGTGCCAGCAGCCTCGGACAGGGGATAGGGCAGCCCCAGCATTTT

J gene: TRBJ2-5
clone size: NA
D gene: NA
V gene: TRBV25-1
CDR3 protein: CASGRGPGLEETQYF
CDR3 DNA: TGTGCCAGCGGCAGGGGACCGGGGCTTGAGGAGACCCAGTACTTC

J gene: TRBJ2-2
clone size: few
D gene: TRBD2
V gene: TRBV7-2
CDR3 protein: CASGTSGRRSGELFF
CDR3 DNA: TGTGCCAGCGGCACTAGCGGGAGAAGGTCCGGGGAGCTGTTTTTT

J gene: TRBJ2-7
clone size: NA
D gene: NA
V gene: TRBV7-9
CDR3 protein: CSSNLAPFEQYF
CDR3 DNA: TGTTCCAGCAACTTAGCACCCTTCGAGCAGTACTTC

J gene: TRBJ2-5
clone size: NA
D gene: TRBD1
V gene: TRBV5-6
CDR3 protein: CASSLVTGGSQETQYF
CDR3 DNA: TGTGCCAGCAGCTTGGTGACAGGGGGCTCTCAAGAGACCCAGTACTTC

J gene: TRBJ1-4
clone size: once
D gene: NA
V gene: TRBV5-1
CDR3 protein: CASSQGRLSNEKLFF
CDR3 DNA: TGCGCCAGCAGCCAAGGTCGGCTAAGTAATGAAAAACTGTTTTTT

J gene: TRBJ1-1
clone size: NA
D gene: TRBD1
V gene: TRBV9
CDR3 protein: CASSSRDRGFENTEAFF
CDR3 DNA: TGTGCCAGCAGCTCCCGGGACAGGGGATTTGAAAACACTGAAGCTTTCTTT

J gene: TRBJ2-5
clone size: NA
D gene: TRBD2
V gene: TRBV20-1
CDR3 protein: CSARLASGAAQYF
CDR3 DNA: TGCAGTGCTAGGTTGGCTAGCGGGGCGGCCCAGTACTTC

J gene: TRBJ1-4
clone size: many
D gene: NA
V gene: TRBV15
CDR3 protein: CATHADTRFGKLFF
CDR3 DNA: TGTGCCACCCATGCCGACACCCGCTTTGGAAAGCTGTTTTTT

J gene: TRBJ2-2
clone size: NA
D gene: NA
V gene: TRBV15
CDR3 protein: CATKAVQFTGELFF
CDR3 DNA: TGTGCCACTAAGGCCGTACAGTTCACCGGGGAGCTGTTTTTT

J gene: TRBJ1-2
clone size: few
D gene: NA
V gene: TRBV24-1
CDR3 protein: CATSDSSNAGAGGYTF
CDR3 DNA: TGTGCCACCAGTGATTCTTCTAATGCAGGGGCGGGTGGCTACACCTTC

J gene: TRBJ1-2
clone size: NA
D gene: NA
V gene: TRBV7-9
CDR3 protein: CASRPGGSLLWGYTF
CDR3 DNA: TGTGCCAGCAGGCCCGGGGGGAGTTTGCTCTGGGGCTACACCTTC

J gene: TRBJ2-5
clone size: many
D gene: TRBD2
V gene: TRBV9
CDR3 protein: CASSVEGTSGTETQYF
CDR3 DNA: TGTGCCAGCAGCGTAGAGGGGACTAGCGGGACTGAGACCCAGTACTTC

J gene: TRBJ1-1
clone size: NA
D gene: NA
V gene: TRBV6-1
CDR3 protein: CASSEVPTANTEAFF
CDR3 DNA: TGTGCCAGCAGTGAAGTCCCCACAGCGAACACTGAAGCTTTCTTT

J gene: TRBJ1-2
clone size: NA
D gene: TRBD1
V gene: TRBV2
CDR3 protein: CASSKQRTGILYGYTF
CDR3 DNA: TGTGCCAGCAGTAAGCAAAGGACAGGGATCCTTTATGGCTACACCTTC

J gene: TRBJ1-6
clone size: few
D gene: NA
V gene: TRBV9
CDR3 protein: CASSYPTDSQDSPLHF
CDR3 DNA: TGTGCCAGCAGTTACCCGACCGACTCGCAGGATTCACCCCTCCACTTT

J gene: TRBJ1-3
clone size: NA
D gene: TRBD1
V gene: TRBV29-1
CDR3 protein: CSLTRGLGNTIYF
CDR3 DNA: TGCAGCTTAACCAGGGGGCTAGGAAACACCATATATTTT

J gene: TRBJ2-7
clone size: NA
D gene: TRBD2
V gene: TRBV20-1
CDR3 protein: CSARVWAGGPYEQYF
CDR3 DNA: TGCAGTGCTAGAGTTTGGGCGGGAGGGCCCTACGAGCAGTACTTC

J gene: TRBJ1-1
clone size: many
D gene: NA
V gene: TRBV11-2
CDR3 protein: CASSLYSNTEAFF
CDR3 DNA: TGTGCCAGCAGCTTGTACAGTAACACTGAAGCTTTCTTT

J gene: TRBJ2-2
clone size: NA
D gene: TRBD2
V gene: TRBV10-3
CDR3 protein: CAISDLIAGGPNTGELFF
CDR3 DNA: TGTGCCATCAGTGATTTGATAGCGGGAGGGCCCAACACCGGGGAGCTGTTTTTT

J gene: TRBJ2-5
clone size: few
D gene: NA
V gene: TRBV6-1
CDR3 protein: CASSTSQYF
CDR3 DNA: TGTGCCAGCAGTACCTCCCAGTACTTC

J gene: TRBJ2-2
clone size: few
D gene: TRBD1
V gene: TRBV5-1
CDR3 protein: CASTPRTGENGELFF
CDR3 DNA: TGCGCCAGCACCCCCCGGACAGGGGAGAACGGGGAGCTGTTTTTT

J gene: TRBJ1-5
clone size: NA
D gene: TRBD1
V gene: TRBV25-1
CDR3 protein: CASSQPSRQGRGQPQHF
CDR3 DNA: TGTGCCAGCAGTCAGCCCTCCCGACAGGGTCGGGGCCAGCCCCAGCATTTT

J gene: TRBJ2-7
clone size: NA
D gene: TRBD2
V gene: TRBV7-2
CDR3 protein: CASSLSASGGSTIPTYEQYF
CDR3 DNA: TGTGCCAGCAGCTTATCGGCTAGCGGGGGGTCCACAATACCCACCTACGAGCAGTACTTC

J gene: TRBJ1-1
clone size: many
D gene: NA
V gene: TRBV2
CDR3 protein: CASRGTFRRF
CDR3 DNA: TGTGCCAGCAGGGGGACATTCCGAAGATTT